Below, one T cell receptor beta chain is given with its context. Its antigen is still unknown. The entry originates in a study of T cell responses to AZD1222 COVID-19 vaccine. CDR3 length: 17 residues. V shed 0 bases and J 7 bases; nucleotides not matched to a gene: 7. The germline CDR1 and CDR2 sequences are SGHRS and YFSETQ. Measured with immunoSEQ multiplex PCR; TCRdb has only the in-frame clones, and not every one. The table has about 130,000 clones, 88% seen once. Study-wide points: Repertoire collection took place solely once the T cell response had peaked. Only a handful of people who got AZD1222 tested seropositive at baseline. Donors were chiefly white British, with a greater number of females, and clonal diversity was perhaps underestimated. Close to half of all spike-specific TCRs reportedly target regions of the variants that are unmutated.

The sequenced sample was peripheral blood, obtained on day 0 of MenACWY control vaccination. The chain combines TRBV5-1 with TRBJ1-6, with 10 nucleotides matching TRBD1. The sequence came from an adult in good health. The CDR3 region is CASSLASGTGVNSPLHF. CDR3 DNA: TGCGCCAGCAGCTTGGCCTCCGGGACAGGGGTCAATTCACCCCTCCACTTT.